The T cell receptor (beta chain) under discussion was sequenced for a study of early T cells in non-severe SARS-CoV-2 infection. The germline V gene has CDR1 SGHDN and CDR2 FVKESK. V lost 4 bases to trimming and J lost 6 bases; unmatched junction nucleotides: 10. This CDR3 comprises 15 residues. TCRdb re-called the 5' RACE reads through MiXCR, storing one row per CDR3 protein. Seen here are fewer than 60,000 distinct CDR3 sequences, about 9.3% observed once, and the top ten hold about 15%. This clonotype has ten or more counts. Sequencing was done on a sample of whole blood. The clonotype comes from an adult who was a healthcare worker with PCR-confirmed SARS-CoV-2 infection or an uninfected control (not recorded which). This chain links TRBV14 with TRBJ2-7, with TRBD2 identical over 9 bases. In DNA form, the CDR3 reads TGTGCCAGCAGCCTTGGGGCGGGAGGGCCGAGCGAGCAGTACTTC. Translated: CASSLGAGGPSEQYF.